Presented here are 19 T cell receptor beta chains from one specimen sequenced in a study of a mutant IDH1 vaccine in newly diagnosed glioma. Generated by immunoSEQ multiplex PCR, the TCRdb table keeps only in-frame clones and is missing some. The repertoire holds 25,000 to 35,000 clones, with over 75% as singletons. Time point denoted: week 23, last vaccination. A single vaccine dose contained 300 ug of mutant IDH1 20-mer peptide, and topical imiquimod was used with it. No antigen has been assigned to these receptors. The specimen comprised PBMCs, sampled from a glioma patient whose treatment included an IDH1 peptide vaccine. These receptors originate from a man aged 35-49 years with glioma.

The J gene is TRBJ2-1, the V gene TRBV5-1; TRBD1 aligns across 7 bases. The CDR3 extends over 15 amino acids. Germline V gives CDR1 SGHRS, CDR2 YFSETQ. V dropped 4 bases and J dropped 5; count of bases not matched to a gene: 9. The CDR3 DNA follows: TGCGCCAGCAGCCAAAACCGGGACAGAGACAATGAGCAGTTCTTC. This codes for CASSQNRDRDNEQFF. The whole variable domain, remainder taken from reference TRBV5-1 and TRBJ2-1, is KAGVTQTPRYLIKTRGQQVTLSCSPISGHRSVSWYQQTPGQGLQFLFEYFSETQRNKGNFPGRFSGRQFSNSRSEMNVSTLELGDSALYLCASSQNRDRDNEQFFGPGTRLTVL.

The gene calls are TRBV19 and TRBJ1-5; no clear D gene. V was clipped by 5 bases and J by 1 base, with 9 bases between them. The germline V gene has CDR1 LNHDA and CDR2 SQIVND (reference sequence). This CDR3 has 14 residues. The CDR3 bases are TGTGCCAGTAGTCCAAGAGGGAGCAATCAGCCCCAGCATTTT. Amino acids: CASSPRGSNQPQHF.

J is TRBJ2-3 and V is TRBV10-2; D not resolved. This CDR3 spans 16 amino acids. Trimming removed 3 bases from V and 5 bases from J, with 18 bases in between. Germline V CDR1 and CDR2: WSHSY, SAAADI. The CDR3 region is CASSDQTPAMGDTQYF. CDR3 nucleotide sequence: TGCGCCAGCAGTGACCAGACTCCCGCGATGGGAGATACGCAGTATTTT.

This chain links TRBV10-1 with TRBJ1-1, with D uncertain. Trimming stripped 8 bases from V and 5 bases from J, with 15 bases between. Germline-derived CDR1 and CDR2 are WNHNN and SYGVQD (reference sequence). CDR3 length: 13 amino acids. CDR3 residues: CASSNGRVTEAFF. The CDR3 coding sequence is TGCGCCAGCTCGAACGGCCGGGTGACTGAAGCTTTCTTT.

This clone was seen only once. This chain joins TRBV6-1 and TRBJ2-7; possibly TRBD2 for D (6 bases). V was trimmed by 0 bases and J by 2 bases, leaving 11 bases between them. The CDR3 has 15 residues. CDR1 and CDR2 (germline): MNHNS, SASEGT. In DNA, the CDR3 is TGTGCCAGCAGTGAAGCACCGGGACTTACCTACGAGCAGTACGTC. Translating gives CASSEAPGLTYEQYV.

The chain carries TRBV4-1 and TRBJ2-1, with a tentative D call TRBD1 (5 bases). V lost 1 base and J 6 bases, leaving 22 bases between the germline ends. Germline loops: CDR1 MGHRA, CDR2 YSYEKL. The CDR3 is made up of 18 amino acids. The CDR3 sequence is CASSQGTGVSGRSNEQFF. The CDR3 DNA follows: TGCGCCAGCAGCCAAGGAACCGGAGTCTCAGGGCGGTCCAATGAGCAGTTCTTC.

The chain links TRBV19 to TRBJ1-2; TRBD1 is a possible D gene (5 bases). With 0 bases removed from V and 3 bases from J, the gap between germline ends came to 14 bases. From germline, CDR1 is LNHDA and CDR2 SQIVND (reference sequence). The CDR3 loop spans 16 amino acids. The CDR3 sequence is CASSIDEGYKHYGYTF. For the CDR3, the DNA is TGTGCCAGTAGTATAGATGAGGGGTATAAACACTATGGCTACACCTTC.

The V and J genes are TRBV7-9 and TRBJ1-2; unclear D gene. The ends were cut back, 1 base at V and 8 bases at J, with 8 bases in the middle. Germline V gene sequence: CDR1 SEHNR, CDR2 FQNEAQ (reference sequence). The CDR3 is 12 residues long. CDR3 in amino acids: CASSLEADGYTF. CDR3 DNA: TGTGCCAGCAGCTTAGAGGCTGACGGCTACACCTTC.

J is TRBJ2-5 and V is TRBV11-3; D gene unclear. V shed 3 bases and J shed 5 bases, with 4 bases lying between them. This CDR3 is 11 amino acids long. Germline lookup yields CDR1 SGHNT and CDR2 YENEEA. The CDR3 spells CASSLGETQYF. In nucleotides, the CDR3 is TGTGCCAGCAGCTTGGGTGAGACCCAGTACTTC.

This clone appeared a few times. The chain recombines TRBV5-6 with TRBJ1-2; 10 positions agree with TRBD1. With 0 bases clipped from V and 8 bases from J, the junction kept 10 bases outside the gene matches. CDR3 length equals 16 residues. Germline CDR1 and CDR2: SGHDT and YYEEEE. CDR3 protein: CASSLVGQGYRRGYTF. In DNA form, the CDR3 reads TGTGCCAGCAGCTTGGTGGGACAGGGGTATCGGAGAGGCTACACCTTC.

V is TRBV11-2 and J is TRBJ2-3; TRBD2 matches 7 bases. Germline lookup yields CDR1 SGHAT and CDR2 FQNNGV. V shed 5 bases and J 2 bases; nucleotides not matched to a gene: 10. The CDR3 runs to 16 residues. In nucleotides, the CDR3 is TGTGCCAGCAGCCCTAAAAGGGGAGGGTACACAGATACGCAGTATTTT. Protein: CASSPKRGGYTDTQYF.

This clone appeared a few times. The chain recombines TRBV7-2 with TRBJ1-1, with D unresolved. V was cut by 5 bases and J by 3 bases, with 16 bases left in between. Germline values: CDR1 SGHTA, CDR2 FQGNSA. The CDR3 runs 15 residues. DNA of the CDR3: TGTGCCAGCAGCCGCCGCCCCGGGGTGGACACTGAAGCTTTCTTT. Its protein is CASSRRPGVDTEAFF.

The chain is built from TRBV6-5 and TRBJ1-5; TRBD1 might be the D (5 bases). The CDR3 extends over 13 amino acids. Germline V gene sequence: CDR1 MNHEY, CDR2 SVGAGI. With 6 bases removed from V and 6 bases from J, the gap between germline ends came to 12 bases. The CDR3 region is CASSPGGAQPQHF. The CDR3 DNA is TGTGCCAGCAGCCCCGGCGGGGCTCAGCCCCAGCATTTT.

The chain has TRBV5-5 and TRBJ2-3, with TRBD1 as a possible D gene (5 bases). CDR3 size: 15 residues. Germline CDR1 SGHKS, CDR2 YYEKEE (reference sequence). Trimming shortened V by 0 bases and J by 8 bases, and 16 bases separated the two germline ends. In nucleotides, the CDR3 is TGTGCCAGCAGCTTGGAGCCCTGGGGCCAAGGTACGCAGTATTTT. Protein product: CASSLEPWGQGTQYF.

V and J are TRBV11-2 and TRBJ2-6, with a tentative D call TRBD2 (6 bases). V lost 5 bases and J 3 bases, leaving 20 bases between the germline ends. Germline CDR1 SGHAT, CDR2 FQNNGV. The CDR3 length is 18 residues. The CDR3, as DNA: TGTGCCAGCAGCCTCTTTGCGGGGCCCCTTTTTGGGGCCAACGTCCTGACTTTC. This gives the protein CASSLFAGPLFGANVLTF.

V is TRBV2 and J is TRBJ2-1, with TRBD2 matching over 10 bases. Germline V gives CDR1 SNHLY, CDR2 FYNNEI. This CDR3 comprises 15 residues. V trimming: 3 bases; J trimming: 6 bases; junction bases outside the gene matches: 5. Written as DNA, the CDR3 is TGTGCCAGCAGTGATAGAGCGGGGGGGACCAATGAGCAGTTCTTC. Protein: CASSDRAGGTNEQFF.

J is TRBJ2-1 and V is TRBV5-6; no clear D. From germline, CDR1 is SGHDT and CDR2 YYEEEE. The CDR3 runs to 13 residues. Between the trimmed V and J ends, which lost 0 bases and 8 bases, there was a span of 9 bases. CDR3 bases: TGTGCCAGCAGCTTGGAAGGCGGCGATGAGCAGTTCTTC. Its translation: CASSLEGGDEQFF.

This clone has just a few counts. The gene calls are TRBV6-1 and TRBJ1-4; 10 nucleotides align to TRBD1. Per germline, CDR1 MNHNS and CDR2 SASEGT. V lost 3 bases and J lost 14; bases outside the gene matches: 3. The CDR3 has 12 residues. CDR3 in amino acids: CASSEDRGRLFF. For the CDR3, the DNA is TGTGCCAGCAGTGAGGACAGGGGGAGGCTGTTTTTT.

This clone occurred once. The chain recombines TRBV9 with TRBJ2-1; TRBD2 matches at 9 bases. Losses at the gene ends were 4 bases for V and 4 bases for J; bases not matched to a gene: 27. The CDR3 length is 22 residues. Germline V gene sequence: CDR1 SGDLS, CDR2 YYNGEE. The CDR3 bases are TGTGCCAGCAGCTACGTTCCCTCCTTAGCGGGAGTCCTCAAGGGGCCTTACAATGAGCAGTTCTTC. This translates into CASSYVPSLAGVLKGPYNEQFF. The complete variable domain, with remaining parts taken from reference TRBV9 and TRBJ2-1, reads DSGVTQTPKHLITATGQRVTLRCSPRSGDLSVYWYQQSLDQGLQFLIQYYNGEERAKGNILERFSAQQFPDLHSELNLSSLELGDSALYFCASSYVPSLAGVLKGPYNEQFFGPGTRLTVL.